The 26 T cell receptor beta chains reported below all come from one sample, sequenced in a study of OX40 agonist ivuxolimab in advanced cancers. Only in-frame clones appear in the TCRdb table, and some are missing; sequencing was by immunoSEQ multiplex PCR. This repertoire shows 14,000 or so clones, 75% to 80% found once; its top ten account for approximately 15%. Specimen: CD4+ or CD8+ T cells sorted from blood, collected in a trial of the OX40 agonist ivuxolimab. These receptors were collected from an adult with an advanced solid tumor such as melanoma, head and neck, liver or kidney cancer.

J is TRBJ2-3 and V is TRBV20-1; D gene ambiguous. CDR3 length: 11 amino acids. Germline V gives CDR1 DFQATT, CDR2 SNEGSKA (reference sequence). V shed 5 bases and J shed 2 bases, with 5 bases lying between them. CDR3 sequence: CSAWDTDTQYF. The DNA of the CDR3 is TGCAGTGCTTGGGACACAGATACGCAGTATTTT.

The V call is TRBV6-6, the J call TRBJ2-7; D possibly corresponds to TRBD1 (6 bases). V lost 4 bases and J lost 5, with 12 bases in between. The germline CDR1 and CDR2 sequences are MNHNY and SVGAGI (reference sequence). CDR3 length: 13 amino acids. DNA of the CDR3: TGTGCCAGCAGTTCGGGACAACCAGACGAGCAGTACTTC. This codes for CASSSGQPDEQYF.

The genes are TRBV4-1 and TRBJ2-7; 11 bases line up with TRBD2. Trimming at V came to 3 bases and at J to 4 bases, leaving 5 bases not matched to a gene. Germline V gene data show CDR1 as MGHRA and CDR2 as YSYEKL. The CDR3 extends over 15 amino acids. The CDR3 DNA follows: TGCGCCAGCAGCCACCTGACTAGCGGGGTTTACGAGCAGTACTTC. It yields the protein CASSHLTSGVYEQYF.

The rearrangement uses TRBV19 and TRBJ2-7; 7 nucleotides match TRBD1. J lost 3 bases, V lost 6 bases, and 8 bases had no gene match. This CDR3 is 14 amino acids long. Per germline, CDR1 LNHDA and CDR2 SQIVND (reference sequence). The CDR3 bases are TGTGCCAGTAGACCTTCCAGGGGGAGCTACGAGCAGTACTTC. Residues: CASRPSRGSYEQYF. Complete variable domain (other parts from reference TRBV19 and TRBJ2-7): DGGITQSPKYLFRKEGQNVTLSCEQNLNHDAMYWYRQDPGQGLRLIYYSQIVNDFQKGDIAEGYSVSREKKESFPLTVTSAQKNPTAFYLCASRPSRGSYEQYFGPGTRLTVT.

The chain recombines TRBV11-2 with TRBJ1-2, with a possible D match to TRBD1 (6 bases). The V and J ends lost 3 bases and 6 bases respectively, with 14 bases between them. CDR3 length: 14 amino acids. Germline CDR1 SGHAT, CDR2 FQNNGV. In DNA form, the CDR3 reads TGTGCCAGCAGCTTGGCCGCGGGGGCCCATGGCTACACCTTC. Translating gives CASSLAAGAHGYTF.

The chain employs TRBV11-1 and TRBJ2-2, with TRBD1 identical over 9 bases. J lost 2 bases, V lost 5 bases, and 3 bases had no gene match. Germline values: CDR1 SGHAT, CDR2 FQDESV (reference sequence). The length of the CDR3 is 15 residues. The chain's CDR3 is CASSPTGGNTGELFF. As DNA, the CDR3 is TGTGCCAGCAGCCCTACAGGGGGCAACACCGGGGAGCTGTTTTTT.

A few counts support this clone. The chain links TRBV7-9 to TRBJ1-6; 8 bases fit TRBD1. Germline-derived CDR1 and CDR2 are SEHNR and FQNEAQ (reference sequence). The CDR3 loop spans 16 amino acids. V lost 6 bases to trimming and J lost 8 bases; unmatched junction nucleotides: 12. This chain's CDR3 is CASSTARAGGDSPLHF. Written as DNA, the CDR3 is TGTGCCAGCAGTACAGCTAGGGCAGGGGGCGATTCACCCCTCCACTTT.

The chain couples TRBV1 to TRBJ2-1. TRBV1 is listed as a pseudogene. CDR3 size: 15 residues. The CDR3 is CTSSQRPSSYNEQFF. The CDR3 DNA follows: TGCACCAGCAGCCAACGACCGAGCTCCTACAATGAGCAGTTCTTC.

The rearrangement uses TRBV10-3 and TRBJ2-5; 8 bases fit TRBD2. Trimming took 4 bases from V and 2 from J; bases not matched to a gene: 15. The CDR3 runs 18 residues. Germline CDR1 ENHRY, CDR2 SYGVKD. The CDR3 DNA is TGTGCCATCAGTGCCAGGGGCGGGGGGCGGACAGAACAAGAGACCCAGTACTTC. It specifies CAISARGGGRTEQETQYF.

The chain employs TRBV19 and TRBJ1-2, with D unclear. V gave up 2 bases and J gave up 0 bases, with 10 bases separating them. Germline lookup yields CDR1 LNHDA and CDR2 SQIVND (reference sequence). The CDR3 sequence is 15 residues long. The CDR3 bases are TGTGCCAGTAGTATAAGCTCAGCTGCTAACTATGGCTACACCTTC. Translating gives CASSISSAANYGYTF. Full variable domain (rest looked up from reference TRBV19 and TRBJ1-2): DGGITQSPKYLFRKEGQNVTLSCEQNLNHDAMYWYRQDPGQGLRLIYYSQIVNDFQKGDIAEGYSVSREKKESFPLTVTSAQKNPTAFYLCASSISSAANYGYTFGSGTRLTVV.

The CDR3 region is CASSLEDRGYGYTF. The DNA of the CDR3 is TGCGCCAGCAGCTTGGAGGACAGGGGCTATGGCTACACCTTC. The rearrangement uses TRBV5-1 and TRBJ1-2, with TRBD1 matching 9 bases. CDR3 length: 14 amino acids. Germline V gene sequence: CDR1 SGHRS, CDR2 YFSETQ. Trimming at V came to 0 bases and at J to 4 bases, leaving 1 base not matched to a gene.

This clone was seen once. CDR3: CASSLSGEGQPQHF. CDR3 DNA: TGTGCCAGCAGCTTGTCTGGGGAGGGTCAGCCCCAGCATTTT. This chain uses TRBV5-5 with TRBJ1-5; D is ambiguous. Germline CDR1 and CDR2: SGHKS and YYEKEE (reference sequence). This CDR3 spans 14 amino acids. V shed 1 base and J shed 6 bases, with 11 bases lying between them.

This clone has a single count. The chain joins TRBV5-6 to TRBJ2-7; weak D call: TRBD2 (5 bases). The CDR3 runs to 14 residues. V dropped 4 bases and J dropped 3 bases, with 14 bases sitting between them. Per the germline V gene, CDR1 is SGHDT and CDR2 is YYEEEE. The CDR3 loop is CASSPEPGNYEQYF. The CDR3 DNA reads TGTGCCAGCAGCCCAGAACCGGGAAACTACGAGCAGTACTTC. Looking up the rest from reference TRBV5-6 and TRBJ2-7 gives the full variable domain: DAGVTQSPTHLIKTRGQQVTLRCSPKSGHDTVSWYQQALGQGPQFIFQYYEEEERQRGNFPDRFSGHQFPNYSSELNVNALLLGDSALYLCASSPEPGNYEQYFGPGTRLTVT.

This clone was recorded a few times. The chain is built from TRBV7-9 and TRBJ2-5, with D perhaps matching TRBD1 (5 bases). The V gene's germline CDR1 is SEHNR and CDR2 FQNEAQ (reference sequence). This CDR3 has 14 amino acids. V dropped 1 base and J dropped 1 base, with 7 bases sitting between them. The CDR3 DNA is TGTGCCAGCAGCTTAGGAAGGGGCCAAGAGACCCAGTACTTC. Protein: CASSLGRGQETQYF. Full variable domain (outside the CDR3, taken from reference TRBV7-9 and TRBJ2-5): DTGVSQNPRHKITKRGQNVTFRCDPISEHNRLYWYRQTLGQGPEFLTYFQNEAQLEKSRLLSDRFSAERPKGSFSTLEIQRTEQGDSAMYLCASSLGRGQETQYFGPGTRLLVL.

The chain links TRBV11-2 to TRBJ2-1; the D is unclear. The CDR3 covers 10 residues. Per the germline V gene, CDR1 is SGHAT and CDR2 is FQNNGV. V was trimmed by 1 base and J by 10 bases, leaving 2 bases between them. As DNA, the CDR3 is TGTGCCAGCAGCTTAGTCGAGCAGTTCTTC. Its protein is CASSLVEQFF.

This rearrangement joins TRBV5-4 to TRBJ2-2; 9 positions agree with TRBD1. From germline, CDR1 is SGHNT and CDR2 YYREEE (reference sequence). The CDR3 runs 16 residues. V lost 4 bases, J lost 2 bases, and 6 bases stayed unmatched. The CDR3 loop is CASSAPGQGNTGELFF. The CDR3 DNA reads as TGTGCCAGCAGCGCTCCGGGACAGGGTAACACCGGGGAGCTGTTTTTT.

The V call is TRBV6-6, the J call TRBJ1-4, with D perhaps matching TRBD1 (6 bases). V was trimmed by 3 bases and J by 5 bases, leaving 16 bases between them. Germline lookup yields CDR1 MNHNY and CDR2 SVGAGI (reference sequence). The CDR3 covers 16 residues. CDR3 DNA: TGTGCCAGCAGTTATCAGGACAGCACTCCCAATGAAAAACTGTTTTTT. Its translation is CASSYQDSTPNEKLFF.

This rearrangement joins TRBV7-8 to TRBJ1-4; D uncertain. The CDR3 length is 13 residues. V lost 5 bases and J lost 11, with 15 bases in between. The germline V gene has CDR1 SGHVS and CDR2 FQNEAQ. As DNA, the CDR3 is TGTGCCAGCAGCCTGGGCCATCCGGGGAAACTGTTTTTT. This encodes CASSLGHPGKLFF.

The table lists this clone with a few counts. This chain links TRBV4-1 with TRBJ2-2; unclear D gene. Trimming left V 4 bases short and J 6 bases short, with 6 bases between. In germline, CDR1 is MGHRA, CDR2 YSYEKL. The CDR3 has 12 residues. The CDR3 coding sequence is TGCGCCAGCAGCCTTAAGCCCGGGGAGCTGTTTTTT. Its translation is CASSLKPGELFF.

The chain couples TRBV4-3 to TRBJ2-7, with D possibly being TRBD1 (6 bases). Germline values: CDR1 LGHNA, CDR2 YSLEER. This CDR3 is built from 15 residues. V dropped 4 bases and J dropped 0 bases, with 13 bases sitting between them. The DNA of the CDR3 is TGCGCCAGCAGCCTATATACAGGGCCCTCCTACGAGCAGTACTTC. Its protein product is CASSLYTGPSYEQYF.

The CDR3 loop is CASSLAWTGRTDTQYF. CDR3 DNA: TGCGCCAGCAGCTTGGCCTGGACAGGGAGGACAGATACGCAGTATTTT. The chain is built from TRBV5-1 and TRBJ2-3, with 8 positions matching TRBD1. CDR1 SGHRS and CDR2 YFSETQ come from the germline V gene. This CDR3 has 16 residues. J gave up 3 bases and V 0 bases, and 6 bases lay outside the gene matches.

This clone has more than one count but fewer than ten. The chain has TRBV27 and TRBJ1-1; D not certain. This CDR3 contains 13 residues. V was pared by 1 base and J by 1 base, with 4 bases between. Germline V CDR1 and CDR2: MNHEY, SMNVEV (reference sequence). Here the CDR3 DNA reads TGTGCCAGCAGTTTATTAGGGAACACTGAAGCTTTCTTT. Residues: CASSLLGNTEAFF.

The chain links TRBV11-2 to TRBJ2-3; no firm D call. Germline V gives CDR1 SGHAT, CDR2 FQNNGV. The CDR3 runs 12 residues. Trimming stripped 0 bases from V and 6 bases from J, with 4 bases between. CDR3 bases: TGTGCCAGCAGCTTAGAAATGGATACGCAGTATTTT. It specifies CASSLEMDTQYF.

J is TRBJ2-1 and V is TRBV27; 12 bases agree with TRBD2. The CDR3 contains 16 residues. J gave up 4 bases and V 8 bases, and 9 bases lay outside the gene matches. Per the germline V gene, CDR1 is MNHEY and CDR2 is SMNVEV (reference sequence). The CDR3 spells CASGPTGTSGYNEQFF. Written as DNA, the CDR3 is TGTGCCAGCGGCCCCACGGGGACTAGCGGGTACAATGAGCAGTTCTTC.

The V call is TRBV7-2, the J call TRBJ1-5; 11 bases are shared with TRBD1. The CDR3 is 16 amino acids. Germline values: CDR1 SGHTA, CDR2 FQGNSA. V was pared by 5 bases and J by 5 bases, with 8 bases of the junction left unmatched. The CDR3 DNA sequence: TGTGCCAGCAGCCTAGAGGACAGGGGGCAAGATCAGCCCCAGCATTTT. Translating it yields CASSLEDRGQDQPQHF.

The chain employs TRBV11-3 and TRBJ2-3, with D possibly being TRBD1 (6 bases). Trimming removed 1 base from V and 5 bases from J, with 10 bases in between. Looked up from germline, CDR1 is SGHNT and CDR2 is YENEEA. This CDR3 has 14 residues. CDR3 sequence: CASSLVDRGDTQYF. For the CDR3, the DNA is TGTGCCAGCAGCTTAGTGGACAGAGGAGATACGCAGTATTTT. The whole variable domain, filled in from reference TRBV11-3 and TRBJ2-3, reads EAGVVQSPRYKIIEKKQPVAFWCNPISGHNTLYWYLQNLGQGPELLIRYENEEAVDDSQLPKDRFSAERLKGVDSTLKIQPAELGDSAVYLCASSLVDRGDTQYFGPGTRLTVL.